A single sample is the source of the 28 T cell receptor beta chains below, sequenced in a study of T cells in Graves' hyperthyroidism and ophthalmopathy (dated 2019 in TCRdb). Receptor amplification or capture employed multiplex PCR. TCRdb lists the instrument as Illumina HiSeq 2000. The TCR beta CDR3 regions were amplified from RNA transcripts. A first-round RT-PCR of the TCR CDR3 used the HTBI primer set with the Qiagen OneStep RT-PCR kit. The raw public reads went through TCRdb reprocessing: fastp at Q25, MiXCR clone calling, in-frame beta chains kept. Duplicate CDR3 protein sequences are folded into a single record with the most common DNA and genes. This sample gives some 400,000 distinct CDR3 sequences in total; roughly 14% of them show up just once. The ten largest clones represent 20% of the sample. The sample comprised blood. All receptors derive from a young man with Graves' hyperthyroidism that later progressed to Graves' ophthalmopathy.

The rearrangement joins TRBV11-3 to TRBJ1-1; 9 bases are shared with TRBD1. Germline CDR1 and CDR2: SGHNT and YENEEA. The V gene end was trimmed by 5 bases and the J gene end by 4 bases; junction bases not matched to a gene: 5. The CDR3 length is 14 residues. The CDR3 sequence: CASSITGGPTEAFF. DNA for the CDR3: TGTGCCAGCAGCATAACAGGGGGCCCCACTGAAGCTTTCTTT.

To note about this clonotype: It is unclear where the CDR3 begins or ends on the DNA, so no DNA is shown, and the CDR3 is as TCRdb lists it. V gene TRBV28 combines with J gene TRBJ1-1. The CDR3 totals 15 residues, both ends included. In germline, CDR1 is MDHEN, CDR2 SYDVKM. CDR3 amino acids: CASILGRRMNTGAFF.

This clonotype was recorded many times. J is TRBJ2-7 and V is TRBV18; 9 bases line up with TRBD2. Losses at the gene ends were 5 bases for V and 5 bases for J; bases not matched to a gene: 10. Germline V gene lookup returns CDR1 KGHSH and CDR2 LQKENI. The CDR3 has 15 amino acids. CDR3 DNA: TGTGCCAGCTCAAACTCCGGGACTAGCATCCACGAGCAGTACTTC. This codes for CASSNSGTSIHEQYF.

The chain employs TRBV6-6 and TRBJ2-5; the D is unclear. The V end was cut by 2 bases, the J end by 3 bases, with 7 bases between. The germline gives CDR1 MNHNY, CDR2 SVGAGI (reference sequence). The CDR3 has 13 residues. The CDR3 DNA reads TGTGCCAGCAGTTACGCTAGTGAAGAGACCCAGTACTTC. This sequence encodes CASSYASEETQYF.

This clonotype appeared many times. The rearrangement links TRBV20-1 to TRBJ2-1, with a weak D call TRBD2 (5 bases). Germline CDR1 is DFQATT and CDR2 is SNEGSKA (reference sequence). The CDR3 is 14 amino acids. The V end was cut by 1 base, the J end by 7 bases, with 14 bases between. CDR3 in DNA: TGCAGTGCTAGAGGAGAGGGTCCGGGAAATGAGCAGTTCTTC. Its protein product is CSARGEGPGNEQFF.

A few counts support this clonotype. This chain links TRBV29-1 with TRBJ1-4, with no clear D. Germline assignment: CDR1 SQVTM and CDR2 ANQGSEA. Between the trimmed V and J ends, which lost 3 bases and 8 bases, there was a span of 13 bases. This CDR3 spans 13 amino acids. CDR3 sequence reads: CSVDEQEGEKLFF. For the CDR3, the DNA is TGCAGCGTTGACGAGCAGGAAGGGGAAAAACTGTTTTTT.

This clonotype was observed many times. This rearrangement joins TRBV12-3 or TRBV12-4 to TRBJ2-1, with 9 nucleotides matching TRBD1. The CDR3 is made up of 13 amino acids. J lost 10 bases, V lost 5 bases, and 6 bases had no gene match. The CDR3 DNA follows: TGTGCCAGCAGTCTGACAGGGGGAGAGGAGCAGTTCTTC. It specifies CASSLTGGEEQFF.

This clonotype appeared a few times. The chain is built from TRBV13 and TRBJ1-6; D is possibly TRBD1 (6 bases). V shed 6 bases and J shed 6 bases, with 12 bases lying between them. Germline CDR1 PRHDT, CDR2 FYEKMQ (reference sequence). The CDR3 is 14 amino acids. The CDR3 DNA is TGTGCCAGCAGAAGGGCAGGGGTTAATTCACCCCTCCACTTT. Protein: CASRRAGVNSPLHF. The full variable domain, completed using reference TRBV13 and TRBJ1-6, is AAGVIQSPRHLIKEKRETATLKCYPIPRHDTVYWYQQGPGQDPQFLISFYEKMQSDKGSIPDRFSAQQFSDYHSELNMSSLELGDSALYFCASRRAGVNSPLHFGNGTRLTVT.

In its sample, this clonotype was seen many times. The chain employs TRBV7-2 and TRBJ1-1; D unresolved. The V end was cut by 4 bases, the J end by 6 bases, with 18 bases between. The CDR3 runs to 15 residues. CDR1 SGHTA and CDR2 FQGNSA come from the germline V gene. The CDR3 bases are TGTGCCAGCAGCTCCGTTTCAGCCTGGAGGTCTGAAGCTTTCTTT. The encoded protein is CASSSVSAWRSEAFF.

This sequence joins TRBV29-1 and TRBJ2-7, with 9 bases lining up with TRBD1. J lost 4 bases, V lost 7 bases, and 8 bases had no gene match. CDR1 and CDR2 from the germline V gene are SQVTM and ANQGSEA. This CDR3 is built from 13 residues. The CDR3: CSAGLTGGYEQYF. The DNA of the CDR3 is TGCAGCGCTGGACTGACAGGGGGATACGAGCAGTACTTC.

The chain is built from TRBV19 and TRBJ1-1; TRBD1 matches 8 bases. This CDR3 comprises 14 residues. J lost 4 bases, V lost 8 bases, and 9 bases had no gene match. CDR1 LNHDA and CDR2 SQIVND come from the germline V gene (reference sequence). The CDR3 DNA follows: TGTGCCAGTCTCCGGGACAGGTCCTCCACTGAAGCTTTCTTT. Protein product: CASLRDRSSTEAFF.

The chain joins TRBV25-1 to TRBJ2-7, with 7 bases that match TRBD1. Germline CDR1 MGHDK, CDR2 SYGVNS. CDR3 length equals 14 residues. V dropped 6 bases and J dropped 5; count of bases not matched to a gene: 10. Here the CDR3 DNA reads TGTGCCAGCAGCTTTACAACAGGGGTAAACGAGCAGTACTTC. Amino acids: CASSFTTGVNEQYF.

This clonotype was observed at least ten times. This sequence joins TRBV4-2 and TRBJ2-5; maybe TRBD2 (5 bases). V shed 5 bases and J shed 4 bases, with 14 bases lying between them. Germline V lookup: CDR1 LGHNA, CDR2 YNFKEQ. CDR3 length: 14 residues. CDR3 protein: CASSSGEGGETQYF. The CDR3 nucleotides read TGTGCCAGCAGCTCTGGGGAAGGAGGAGAGACCCAGTACTTC.

The rearrangement uses TRBV6-1 and TRBJ1-6; D unresolved. The CDR3 loop spans 11 amino acids. Germline V gene lookup returns CDR1 MNHNS and CDR2 SASEGT. With 6 bases removed from V and 8 bases from J, the gap between germline ends came to 5 bases. The CDR3 protein is CASRGDSPLHF. DNA of the CDR3: TGTGCCAGCAGGGGAGATTCACCCCTCCACTTT.

This clonotype was recorded a few times. The V gene is TRBV6-5, the J gene TRBJ1-6, with TRBD1 identical over 7 bases. The CDR3 has 15 amino acids. In germline, CDR1 is MNHEY, CDR2 SVGAGI. Unmatched junction bases numbered 8, after V lost 2 bases and J lost 10 bases. The CDR3 sequence: CASSYSRQGLSPLHF. CDR3 nucleotides: TGTGCCAGCAGTTACAGCCGACAGGGTTTATCACCCCTCCACTTT.

Many counts were recorded for this clonotype. The chain is built from TRBV2 and TRBJ1-5; TRBD1 aligns across 7 bases. Trimming at V came to 7 bases and at J to 3 bases, leaving 9 bases not matched to a gene. CDR3 length: 15 residues. Germline CDR1 SNHLY, CDR2 FYNNEI. Written as DNA, the CDR3 is TGTGCCAGCATAGACAGGGTTTCGGACAATCAGCCCCAGCATTTT. Translating gives CASIDRVSDNQPQHF.

The V and J genes are TRBV24-1 and TRBJ2-1; D unclear. V was cut by 1 base and J by 1 base, with 7 bases left in between. The CDR3 runs to 15 residues. Germline CDR1 reads KGHDR; CDR2 reads SFDVKD. The chain's CDR3 is CATSDLRVSYNEQFF. In DNA, the CDR3 is TGTGCCACCAGTGATTTAAGGGTTTCCTACAATGAGCAGTTCTTC.

The sample holds many counts of this clonotype. The CDR3 DNA is TGTGCCAGCAGTTTCGGACAGGGGCAGTACGAGCAGTACTTC. This encodes CASSFGQGQYEQYF. The chain is built from TRBV12-3 or TRBV12-4 and TRBJ2-7; 9 bases line up with TRBD1. Unmatched junction bases numbered 4, after V lost 3 bases and J lost 4 bases. The CDR3 totals 14 residues.

The chain employs TRBV5-1 and TRBJ2-5; D is ambiguous. Looked up from germline, CDR1 is SGHRS and CDR2 is YFSETQ. The CDR3 has 15 amino acids. V was cut by 1 base and J by 2 bases, with 12 bases left in between. The CDR3 coding sequence is TGCGCCAGCAGCTTGAACGCACAGCCACAAGAGACCCAGTACTTC. This codes for CASSLNAQPQETQYF.

This clonotype showed up just a few times. The chain joins TRBV9 to TRBJ1-1; D might be TRBD1 (5 bases). Trimming left V 4 bases short and J 2 bases short, with 12 bases between. CDR1 is SGDLS and CDR2 is YYNGEE in the germline V gene. This CDR3 is 14 amino acids long. Here the CDR3 reads CASSLTDINTEAFF. DNA of the CDR3: TGTGCCAGCAGCTTAACGGACATCAACACTGAAGCTTTCTTT.

This chain links TRBV6-1 with TRBJ2-2; D may be TRBD2 (5 bases). Germline CDR1 and CDR2: MNHNS and SASEGT. Between the trimmed V and J ends, which lost 6 bases and 6 bases, there was a span of 11 bases. The CDR3 runs 13 residues. Here the CDR3 DNA reads TGTGCCAGCAGAAGTGAGGGTCCCGGGGAGCTGTTTTTT. This translates into CASRSEGPGELFF.

This clonotype has more than one count but fewer than ten. This rearrangement joins TRBV28 to TRBJ2-3; TRBD1 aligns across 7 bases. The CDR3 has 13 residues. Germline V CDR1 and CDR2: MDHEN, SYDVKM. CDR3 in amino acids: CTTWGQPTDTQYF. In DNA, the CDR3 is TGTACCACCTGGGGACAGCCCACAGATACGCAGTATTTT.

This clonotype was seen repeatedly, ten times or more. This chain uses TRBV2 with TRBJ1-3, with D perhaps TRBD1 (6 bases). The V gene's germline CDR1 is SNHLY and CDR2 FYNNEI. V was trimmed by 5 bases and J by 0 bases, leaving 11 bases between them. The CDR3 sequence is 15 residues long. This chain's CDR3 is CASSTQGTSGNTIYF. CDR3 DNA sequence: TGTGCCAGCAGTACCCAGGGGACCTCTGGAAACACCATATATTTT.

At least ten counts were recorded for this clonotype. The chain has TRBV5-1 and TRBJ1-6; no clear D. V gave up 5 bases and J gave up 5 bases, with 8 bases separating them. The CDR3 is 13 residues long. CDR1 and CDR2 (germline): SGHRS, YFSETQ. CDR3: CASRTADNSPLHF. In DNA form, the CDR3 reads TGCGCCAGCAGAACAGCGGATAATTCACCCCTCCACTTT.

The table lists this clonotype with many counts. This rearrangement joins TRBV5-1 to TRBJ2-1, with 8 bases that match TRBD2. CDR3 length: 18 residues. The germline gives CDR1 SGHRS, CDR2 YFSETQ. V dropped 2 bases and J dropped 3; count of bases not matched to a gene: 13. The CDR3 region has the DNA TGCGCCAGCAGCTTAGTGAGCGGGGGACCACCAATCTACAATGAGCAGTTCTTC. It is translated as CASSLVSGGPPIYNEQFF.

V and J are TRBV5-1 and TRBJ1-3; maybe TRBD1 (5 bases). This CDR3 region has 14 residues. The germline CDR1 and CDR2 sequences are SGHRS and YFSETQ. The V end lost 1 base, the J end lost 8 bases, and 13 bases lay between the germline ends. The CDR3 coding sequence is TGCGCCAGCAGCTTGCGGCAGGGAGGAGACACCATATATTTT. Protein sequence: CASSLRQGGDTIYF.

In regard to this clonotype: This sequence may be a read error, since a much larger clone differs from it by one base. The chain employs TRBV6-2 or TRBV6-3 and TRBJ1-3; 7 nucleotides align to TRBD1. The CDR3 covers 16 residues. Germline lookup yields CDR1 MNHEY and CDR2 SVGEGT. The J segment lost 1 base and the V segment lost 6 bases, leaving 9 bases of the junction unmatched. The CDR3 sequence is CASSDRARDSGNTIYF. In nucleotides, the CDR3 is TGTGCCAGCAGCGACAGGGCTAGGGATTCTGGAAACACCATATATTTT.

The V call is TRBV2, the J call TRBJ2-3, with D uncertain. Germline V gene lookup returns CDR1 SNHLY and CDR2 FYNNEI. The CDR3 is 14 residues long. The V and J ends lost 3 bases and 0 bases respectively, with 7 bases between them. CDR3 sequence reads: CASSDRSSTDTQYF. CDR3 in DNA: TGTGCCAGCAGTGACAGATCAAGCACAGATACGCAGTATTTT.